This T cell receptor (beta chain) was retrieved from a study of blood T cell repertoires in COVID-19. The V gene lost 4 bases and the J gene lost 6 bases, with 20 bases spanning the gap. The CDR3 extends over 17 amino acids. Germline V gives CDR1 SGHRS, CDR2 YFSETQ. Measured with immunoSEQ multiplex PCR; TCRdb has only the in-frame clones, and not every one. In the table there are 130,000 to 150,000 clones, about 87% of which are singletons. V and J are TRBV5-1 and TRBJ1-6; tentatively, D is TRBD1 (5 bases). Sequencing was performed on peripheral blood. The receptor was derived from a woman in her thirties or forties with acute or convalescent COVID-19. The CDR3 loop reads CASSTSQGIGPNSPLHF. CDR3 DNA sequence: TGCGCCAGCAGCACGTCCCAGGGAATAGGGCCTAATTCACCCCTCCACTTT. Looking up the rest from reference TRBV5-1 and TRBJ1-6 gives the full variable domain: KAGVTQTPRYLIKTRGQQVTLSCSPISGHRSVSWYQQTPGQGLQFLFEYFSETQRNKGNFPGRFSGRQFSNSRSEMNVSTLELGDSALYLCASSTSQGIGPNSPLHFGNGTRLTVT.